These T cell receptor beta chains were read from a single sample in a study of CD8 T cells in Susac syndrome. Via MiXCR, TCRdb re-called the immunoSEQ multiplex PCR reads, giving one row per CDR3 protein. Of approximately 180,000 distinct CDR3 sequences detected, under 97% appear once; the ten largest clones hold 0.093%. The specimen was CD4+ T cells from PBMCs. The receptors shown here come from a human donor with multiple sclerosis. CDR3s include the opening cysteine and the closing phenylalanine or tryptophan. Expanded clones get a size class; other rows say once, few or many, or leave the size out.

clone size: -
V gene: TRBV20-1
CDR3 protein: CSAGPRGGYTF

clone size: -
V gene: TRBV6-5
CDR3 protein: CASSYSTSIEQFF

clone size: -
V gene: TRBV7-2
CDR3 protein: CASSRPRETQYF

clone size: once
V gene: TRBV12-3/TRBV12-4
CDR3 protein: CASSLVAPAYF

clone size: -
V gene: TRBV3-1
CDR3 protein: CASSQPGQGLDEQYF

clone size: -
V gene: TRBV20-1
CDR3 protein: CSASETGLSFYEQYF

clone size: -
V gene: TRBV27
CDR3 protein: CASSLRTASTDTQYF

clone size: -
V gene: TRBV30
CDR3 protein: CAWSVGLAGNNEQFF

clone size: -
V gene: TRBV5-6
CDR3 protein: CASSSWTGYRNTEAFF

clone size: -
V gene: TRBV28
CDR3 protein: CASWEGGRYGTQYF

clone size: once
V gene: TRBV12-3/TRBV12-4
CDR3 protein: CASSPGVETGRSPLHF

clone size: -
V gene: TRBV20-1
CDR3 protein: CSARWTGLHTEAFF

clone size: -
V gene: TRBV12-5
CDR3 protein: CASGLPQVFTEAFF

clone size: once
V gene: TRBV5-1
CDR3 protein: CASSVGQITGELFF

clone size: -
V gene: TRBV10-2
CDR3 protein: CASNYYEQYF

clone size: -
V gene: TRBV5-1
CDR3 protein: CASSLGWEGYGYTF

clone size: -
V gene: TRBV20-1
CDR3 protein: CSAPGRRGARNEQFF

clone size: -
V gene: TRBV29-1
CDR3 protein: CSVVAAGEGNYGYTF

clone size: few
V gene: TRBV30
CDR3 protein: CAWSTGTGNEKLFF

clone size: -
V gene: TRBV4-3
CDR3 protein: CASSQDERGARRAEAFF

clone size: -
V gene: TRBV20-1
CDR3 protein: CSAREAVQETQYF

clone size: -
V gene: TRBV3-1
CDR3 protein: CASEARAQETQYF

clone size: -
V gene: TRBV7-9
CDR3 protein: CASNSVPHTDTQYF

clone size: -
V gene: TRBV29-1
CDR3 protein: CSAKREGTVNGELFF

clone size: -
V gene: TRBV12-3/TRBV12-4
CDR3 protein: CASSSTGEQYF

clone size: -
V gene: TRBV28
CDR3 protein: CASSPRDTRPGQFF

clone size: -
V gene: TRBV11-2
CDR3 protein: CASSLSEGATPYEQYF

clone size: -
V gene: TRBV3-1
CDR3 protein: CASSQLTGPQHF

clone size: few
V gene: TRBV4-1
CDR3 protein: CASSQEGHTSYEQYF

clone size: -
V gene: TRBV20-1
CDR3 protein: CSARPGTTNTGELFF

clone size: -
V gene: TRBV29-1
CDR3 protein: CSVLSRWGTNTGELFF

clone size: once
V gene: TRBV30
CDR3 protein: CAWSVGGRSNQPQHF

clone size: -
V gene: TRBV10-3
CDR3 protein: CAISESQGSQPQHF

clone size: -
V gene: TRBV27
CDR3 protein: CASSSYGNRERGEQYF

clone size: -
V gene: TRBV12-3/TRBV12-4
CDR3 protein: CASSLIGEGGYTF

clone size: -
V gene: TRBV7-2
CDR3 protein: CASSLEGRNWETQYF

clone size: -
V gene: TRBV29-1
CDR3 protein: CSVEAPDYSYNEQFF

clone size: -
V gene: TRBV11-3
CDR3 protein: CASSFGTENSPLHF

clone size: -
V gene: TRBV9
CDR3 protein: CASSIDRGPSTGELFF

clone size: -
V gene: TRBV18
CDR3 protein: CASSPEDRGSYEQYF

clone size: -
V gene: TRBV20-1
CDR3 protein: CSANGQGRSTEAFF

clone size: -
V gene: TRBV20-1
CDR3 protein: CSARGVSLDGYTF

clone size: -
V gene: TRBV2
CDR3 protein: CASTDSRGNNSPLHF

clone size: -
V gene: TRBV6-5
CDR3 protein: CASSTPGGPLHF

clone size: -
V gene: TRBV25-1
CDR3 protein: CASTNVLQEQFF

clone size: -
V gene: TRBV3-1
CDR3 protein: CASSQVGGANVLTF

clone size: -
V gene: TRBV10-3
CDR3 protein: CAISEGSNQPQHF

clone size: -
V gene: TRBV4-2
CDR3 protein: CASSQGDMSGWETQYF

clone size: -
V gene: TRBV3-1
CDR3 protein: CASSQVSGGDSPLHF

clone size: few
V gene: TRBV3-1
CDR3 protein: CASSQATGGTQYF

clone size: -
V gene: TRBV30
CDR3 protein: CAWSGGQGTLSPLHF

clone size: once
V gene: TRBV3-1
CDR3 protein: CASSLLVDRDEDETQYF

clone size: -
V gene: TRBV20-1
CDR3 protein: CSAKDGEDGSQYF

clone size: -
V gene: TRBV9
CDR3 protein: CASSVSVGWTGTGELFF